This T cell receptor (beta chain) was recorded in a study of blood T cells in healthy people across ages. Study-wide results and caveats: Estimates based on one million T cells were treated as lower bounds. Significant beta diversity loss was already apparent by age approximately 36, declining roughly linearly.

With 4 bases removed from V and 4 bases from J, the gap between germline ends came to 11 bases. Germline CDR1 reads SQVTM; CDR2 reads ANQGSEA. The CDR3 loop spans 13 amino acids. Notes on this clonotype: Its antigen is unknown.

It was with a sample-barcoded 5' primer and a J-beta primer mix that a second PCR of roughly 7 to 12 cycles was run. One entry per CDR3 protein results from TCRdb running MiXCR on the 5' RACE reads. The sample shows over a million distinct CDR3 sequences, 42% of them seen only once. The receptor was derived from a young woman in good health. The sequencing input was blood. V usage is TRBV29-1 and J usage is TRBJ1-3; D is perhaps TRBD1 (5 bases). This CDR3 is CSVAGGYGNTIYF. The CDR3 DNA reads TGCAGCGTTGCTGGGGGATACGGAAACACCATATATTTT.